One and the same sample provided the 12 T cell receptor beta chains below, sequenced in a study of blood T cells in healthy people across ages. Using a J-beta primer mix together with a sample-barcoded 5' primer, a second PCR was run for about 7 to 12 cycles. MiXCR, applied by TCRdb to the 5' RACE reads, yields one record per CDR3 protein. The data contain some 1,500,000 distinct CDR3 sequences, under 55% of them singletons. Specimen: blood. All receptors derive from a woman younger than 30 in good health.

This chain joins TRBV12-3 or TRBV12-4 and TRBJ1-1, with 8 bases lining up with TRBD1. This CDR3 comprises 16 residues. V lost 5 bases, J lost 0 bases, and 8 bases stayed unmatched. The CDR3 reads CASSPSSTGVNTEAFF. The CDR3 DNA reads TGTGCCAGCAGTCCCTCCTCGACAGGGGTGAACACTGAAGCTTTCTTT.

Comment on this clonotype: A junction end diverges from the germline sequence, so it may reflect a read error. The chain combines TRBV6-5 with TRBJ2-7, with 7 bases that match TRBD2. This CDR3 has 17 amino acids. Per germline, CDR1 MNHEY and CDR2 SVGAGI. The CDR3 region is CASGYKLAGDFSYEQYF. The CDR3 region has the DNA TGTGCCAGCGGTTACAAACTGGCGGGGGACTTCTCCTACGAGCAGTACTTC.

This rearrangement joins TRBV11-2 to TRBJ2-1, with D possibly being TRBD1 or TRBD2 (6 bases each). The CDR3 contains 15 residues. The germline CDR1 and CDR2 sequences are SGHAT and FQNNGV. Trimming cost V 7 bases and J 9 bases, with 22 bases left between them. The CDR3 DNA follows: TGTGCCAGCACCCTAGGGGGGAGACGTCCGGGTGAGCAGTTCTTC. Translation gives CASTLGGRRPGEQFF.

The gene calls are TRBV18 and TRBJ2-1; 9 positions agree with TRBD2. The ends lost 3 bases at V and 3 bases at J; junction bases unmatched: 3. This CDR3 comprises 15 residues. Germline CDR1 and CDR2: KGHSH and LQKENI. CDR3 amino acids: CASSPSGSNYNEQFF. The CDR3 DNA is TGTGCCAGCTCACCTAGCGGGAGCAACTACAATGAGCAGTTCTTC.

The V call is TRBV5-1, the J call TRBJ2-5; D is uncertain. The better agreement between TRBJ2-1 and the DNA end casts doubt on the J call. This CDR3 region has 13 residues. Germline values: CDR1 SGHRS, CDR2 YFSETQ. CDR3: CASSPLCQETQFF. The CDR3 coding sequence is TGCGCCAGCAGCCCCTTGTGCCAAGAGACCCAGTTCTTC.

CDR3 in amino acids: CASSITQTSGSADEQFF. As DNA, the CDR3 is TGTGCCAGCAGCATAACCCAAACTAGCGGGAGCGCGGATGAGCAGTTCTTC. The rearrangement joins TRBV5-6 to TRBJ2-1; 11 bases are a match to TRBD2. Germline assignment: CDR1 SGHDT and CDR2 YYEEEE. V gave up 4 bases and J gave up 8 bases; unmatched junction bases: 14. This CDR3 contains 17 residues.

The V and J genes are TRBV25-1 and TRBJ1-5, with 7 bases fitting TRBD1. The CDR3 length is 14 residues. Germline V gene lookup returns CDR1 MGHDK and CDR2 SYGVNS. The J segment lost 7 bases and the V segment lost 3 bases, leaving 6 bases of the junction unmatched. In nucleotides, the CDR3 is TGTGCCAGCAGTGATTCAGGGGGTCAACAGCCCCAGCATTTT. Protein: CASSDSGGQQPQHF.

This sequence joins TRBV12-3 or TRBV12-4 and TRBJ2-6, with TRBD1 matching 7 bases. J lost 2 bases, V lost 3 bases, and 4 bases had no gene match. This CDR3 is built from 16 residues. The CDR3 here is CASSFWGQPGANVLTF. The CDR3, as DNA: TGTGCCAGCAGTTTTTGGGGACAGCCTGGGGCCAACGTCCTGACTTTC.

The genes are TRBV11-2 and TRBJ1-2; possibly TRBD1 for D (6 bases). From germline, CDR1 is SGHAT and CDR2 FQNNGV. V shed 6 bases and J shed 10 bases, with 18 bases lying between them. The CDR3 totals 13 residues. Here the CDR3 reads CASRNDRPHDYTF. CDR3 nucleotides: TGTGCCAGCAGAAATGACAGGCCGCATGACTACACCTTC.

In its sample, this clonotype was seen a few times. The chain employs TRBV9 and TRBJ2-2; D may correspond to TRBD1 or TRBD2 (5 bases each). Per the germline V gene, CDR1 is SGDLS and CDR2 is YYNGEE. V lost 1 base and J lost 7, with 11 bases in between. The CDR3 sequence is 14 residues long. This chain's CDR3 is CASSVTGTVGELFF. Written as DNA, the CDR3 is TGTGCCAGCAGCGTAACCGGGACCGTCGGGGAGCTGTTTTTT.

This clonotype was counted a few times. The chain uses TRBV7-2 and TRBJ1-5; D is perhaps TRBD1 (5 bases). Germline CDR1 reads SGHTA; CDR2 reads FQGNSA. Trimming left V 1 base short and J 0 bases short, with 7 bases between. The CDR3 consists of 15 residues. The CDR3 loop is CASSLVGTSNQPQHF. DNA of the CDR3: TGTGCCAGCAGCTTAGTCGGGACTAGCAATCAGCCCCAGCATTTT. The whole variable domain, filled in from reference TRBV7-2 and TRBJ1-5, reads GAGVSQSPSNKVTEKGKDVELRCDPISGHTALYWYRQSLGQGLEFLIYFQGNSAPDKSGLPSDRFSAERTGGSVSTLTIQRTQQEDSAVYLCASSLVGTSNQPQHFGDGTRLSIL.

The chain links TRBV4-2 to TRBJ2-1; a possible D gene is TRBD1 (5 bases). The CDR3 consists of 17 residues. The V end lost 1 base, the J end lost 1 base, and 14 bases lay between the germline ends. Germline CDR1 reads LGHNA; CDR2 reads YNFKEQ. In DNA, the CDR3 is TGTGCCAGCAGCCAAGCCCAGGTAGCAGGGTCCTACAATGAGCAGTTCTTC. Encoded protein: CASSQAQVAGSYNEQFF.